The T cell receptor beta chain under discussion was sequenced for a study of T-cell reconstitution after alpha-beta-depleted transplantation in children. During its preparation, the TCRbeta library received unique molecular identifiers. TCRdb independently ran MiXCR on the PCR reads; one entry per CDR3 protein. The sample lists 450,000 to 600,000 distinct CDR3 sequences, 10% to 13% occurring once. Notes on the study in general: In patients about two months after transplant, alpha-beta T cells reportedly arose from several hundred expanded graft clones.

V was pared by 4 bases and J by 7 bases, with 17 bases between. The CDR3 sequence is 15 residues long. The V gene's germline CDR1 is SGHAT and CDR2 FQNNGV. Of note for this clonotype: Its antigen is unidentified. A read error may explain this, as a much larger clone is one base away.

The sequence was collected from a child aged 2-9 years with inherited bone marrow failure, due to receive a stem cell transplant. Sequencing used PBMCs, obtained before TCRalphabeta/CD19-depleted stem cell transplant. The chain couples TRBV11-2 to TRBJ2-1; tentative D call: TRBD1 (5 bases). The CDR3 DNA follows: TGTGCCAGCAGCTCCGGACCCGTAAAGGGGAATGAGCAGTTCTTC. Its protein product is CASSSGPVKGNEQFF.